The source of this T cell receptor (beta chain) is a study of cytomegalovirus exposure and HLA in healthy donors listed by TCRdb under 2017. General notes on the study: According to a later analysis, the 120 or so validation repertoires were produced on the same platform as the 666 repertoires of the first cohort. Along with the approximately 700-subject first cohort, a separate validation cohort of 120 different subjects was used. The study aimed to test whether signatures of past pathogen exposure could be identified by cataloging public T cell receptors. The study combined high-throughput TCR immunosequencing, statistical association of individual TCRs with disease status, and machine learning to predict cytomegalovirus infection status. Study-level results and caveats: In both the original and validation cohorts, the classifier was reported to diagnose cytomegalovirus status with high specificity and sensitivity. In a later analysis, TCRs clustered in the first cohort were found to also tend to co-occur in the roughly 130 validation repertoires, with about 93% of cluster scores above 0. The authors suggested that the approach could potentially be generalized to other disease states and immunological phenotypes. A later analysis lacked HLA typing for the validation cohort, so it scored co-occurrence in that cohort across all 110 or so repertoires. A few of the identified cytomegalovirus-associated TCR beta chains were confirmed in vitro to be specific for cytomegalovirus antigens. Most TCR sequences were seen in very few donors, while some public TCRs were found in many individuals. The study listed 150 to 200 TCR beta chains as associated with cytomegalovirus.

Donors formed part of the validation cohort, which comprised 120 subjects and was distinct from the first cohort of 666 subjects. With respect to this clone: The target of this receptor is not known. No base qualities exist here, and no much larger clone lies one base off it.

Library method: the immunoSEQ multiplex PCR assay. In the paper's pipeline: To diagnose cytomegalovirus status from the catalog of TCR beta chain sequences, a statistical classification framework was built. The source is immuneACCESS, and TCRdb retained only in-frame sequences with V and J called. Part of the clones is not carried over; for the studies checked, unresolved V genes explain less than half of this, and the remainder is unexplained. V, J and clone size reflect that table, while D and trimming were determined from the DNA. Here the sample has under 65,000 clones; approximately 89% occur a single time. Approximately 8.1% of the sample goes to the ten largest clones. The clonotype comes from a woman aged 18-29 years in good health and CMV-seropositive. Sequencing was carried out using PBMCs.

The DNA sequence is TGTGCCAGCAGCTTGGCAATAAATCTACGACAGCCCCAGCATTTT. The translation is CASSLAINLRQPQHF. The chain joins TRBV5-4 to TRBJ1-5, with the D gene too uncertain to name. Spanning cysteine to phenylalanine, the CDR3 consists of 15 amino acids. This entry keeps only the CDR3 DNA: 45 bases, framed from base 1. For CDR1 and CDR2, the germline V gene (reference sequence) lists SGHNT and YYREEE. V is pared back by 0 bases and J by 7 bases, with 14 bases lying between the germline termini.